This T cell receptor (beta chain) emerged from a study of blood T cells in healthy people across ages. Peripheral blood, approximately 10 milliliters per donor, was collected. Sample-barcoded 5' priming and a J-beta primer mix drove a second PCR of about 6 to 11 cycles. Using its own MiXCR run on the 5' RACE reads, TCRdb lists one record per CDR3 protein. Among 1,500,000 or so distinct CDR3 sequences listed, 35% to 45% were seen once. J lost 2 bases, V lost 0 bases, and 3 bases had no gene match. The CDR3 length is 17 residues. CDR1 MNHEY and CDR2 SVGAGI come from the germline V gene. V usage is TRBV6-5 and J usage is TRBJ2-1; 11 bases are shared with TRBD2. The receptor's source is a woman between 18 and 29 years old in good health. Sequencing was carried out using blood. The CDR3 DNA follows: TGTGCCAGCAGTTACTCTCTTAGCGGGAGGGCCTACAATGAGCAGTTCTTC. As protein: CASSYSLSGRAYNEQFF.